The 15 T cell receptor beta chains below come from one sample, sequenced in a study of response to subunit inactivated influenza vaccine. TCRdb ran MiXCR on the RT-PCR reads and lists one entry per CDR3 protein. Of hundreds of thousands of distinct CDR3 sequences in the sample, 18% are singletons; the top ten hold about 11%. The sequenced sample was PBMCs from blood, obtained roughly 5 days after vaccination. These receptors came from a man aged 50 or older who received an inactivated influenza vaccine.

The rearrangement links TRBV20-1 to TRBJ2-7; 11 nucleotides align to TRBD1. Germline CDR1 DFQATT, CDR2 SNEGSKA (reference sequence). The CDR3 has 16 residues. J lost 3 bases, V lost 0 bases, and 7 bases had no gene match. The CDR3 nucleotides are TGCAGTGCTAGAGATTATTATGGGACAGGGGGCTACGAGCAGTACTTC. Amino acids: CSARDYYGTGGYEQYF.

Ten or more counts support this clonotype. In DNA, the CDR3 is TGTGCCAGCAGCCAAGGGCAGGGGGGGACTGAAGCTTTCTTT. Its translation: CASSQGQGGTEAFF. This chain links TRBV3-1 with TRBJ1-1; the match to TRBD1 covers 7 bases. The CDR3 consists of 14 residues. CDR1 is LGHDT, CDR2 YNNKEL, per germline (reference sequence). V shed 1 base, J shed 5 bases, and the junction held 4 bases outside the gene matches.

This clonotype came up many times. The chain uses TRBV5-1 and TRBJ2-7; tentative D call: TRBD2 (5 bases). Germline V gene lookup returns CDR1 SGHRS and CDR2 YFSETQ. The CDR3 is 12 amino acids. V lost 2 bases and J 5 bases, leaving 8 bases between the germline ends. The CDR3 loop is CASSLTGDEQYF. For the CDR3, the DNA is TGCGCCAGCAGCTTAACCGGGGACGAGCAGTACTTC.

Comment on this clonotype: The junction and the germline gene differ at one end; a read error may be behind it. The chain uses TRBV6-1 and TRBJ1-2; 8 bases line up with TRBD1. The CDR3 contains 14 residues. Germline V gives CDR1 MNHNS, CDR2 SASEGT. CDR3 in DNA: TGTGCCAGCAGAAAGCCGGGACAGGCGTATGGCTACGCCTTC. It translates to CASRKPGQAYGYAF.

This clonotype was found a few times. The V call is TRBV7-8, the J call TRBJ2-5, with a weak D call TRBD1 (5 bases). V lost 1 base, J lost 4 bases, and 13 bases lay in between. The CDR3 contains 15 residues. Germline lookup yields CDR1 SGHVS and CDR2 FQNEAQ. CDR3 in DNA: TGTGCCAGCAGCTTAGGACAGACCTCCCTAGAGACCCAGTACTTC. It is translated as CASSLGQTSLETQYF.

This clonotype appeared many times. This rearrangement joins TRBV11-2 to TRBJ2-1, with no clear D. CDR1 is SGHAT and CDR2 is FQNNGV in the germline V gene. This CDR3 contains 16 residues. The V end lost 2 bases, the J end lost 0 bases, and 11 bases lay between the germline ends. This chain's CDR3 is CASSLNPMSSYNEQFF. For the CDR3, the DNA is TGTGCCAGCAGCTTAAACCCCATGAGCTCCTACAATGAGCAGTTCTTC.

A few counts support this clonotype. This chain connects TRBV12-3 or TRBV12-4 to TRBJ2-7; either TRBD1 or TRBD2 may supply D (6 bases each). Trimming cost V 8 bases and J 2 bases, with 16 bases left between them. The CDR3 contains 14 residues. DNA for the CDR3: TGTGCCAGCGGGGGCGGGACGGTGACCTACGAGCAGTACTTC. Translating gives CASGGGTVTYEQYF.

V usage is TRBV20-1 and J usage is TRBJ2-3; TRBD2 matches 7 bases. The CDR3 is 14 residues long. Germline CDR1 and CDR2: DFQATT and SNEGSKA (reference sequence). V lost 3 bases and J lost 5; bases outside the gene matches: 8. The CDR3 here is CSASLGRAEDTQYF. In DNA form, the CDR3 reads TGCAGTGCTAGCTTAGGGAGGGCGGAAGATACGCAGTATTTT.

This clonotype was detected a few times. The chain is built from TRBV4-2 and TRBJ2-3; tentatively, D is TRBD2 (6 bases). Looked up from germline, CDR1 is LGHNA and CDR2 is YNFKEQ. V was shortened by 4 bases and J by 0 bases, with 11 bases between the two germline ends. The CDR3 spans 15 residues. The CDR3 nucleotides read TGTGCCAGCAGCCCCGGGAGACCCAGCACAGATACGCAGTATTTT. The encoded protein is CASSPGRPSTDTQYF.

This clonotype was seen only once. The V gene is TRBV14, the J gene TRBJ2-5, with D maybe TRBD1 (5 bases). Germline V gene sequence: CDR1 SGHDN, CDR2 FVKESK. CDR3 length equals 15 residues. The V gene lost 4 bases and the J gene lost 2 bases, with 14 bases spanning the gap. The CDR3 nucleotides read TGTGCCAGCAGCCCTAGGACATCGTGGCAAGAGACCCAGTACTTC. Translated: CASSPRTSWQETQYF.

The genes are TRBV20-1 and TRBJ2-7; 8 positions match TRBD2. The CDR3 loop spans 15 amino acids. After removal of 0 bases from V and 6 bases from J, the junction contained 10 bases not matched to a gene. CDR1 is DFQATT and CDR2 is SNEGSKA in the germline V gene (reference sequence). CDR3 in amino acids: CSARDSQRERVEQYF. In nucleotides, the CDR3 is TGCAGTGCTAGAGATTCCCAGCGGGAGAGGGTCGAGCAGTACTTC.

This clonotype has at least ten counts. The chain uses TRBV3-1 and TRBJ2-5; the match to TRBD2 covers 7 bases. The CDR3 sequence is 18 residues long. Germline CDR1 reads LGHDT; CDR2 reads YNNKEL (reference sequence). The ends lost 2 bases at V and 2 bases at J; junction bases unmatched: 14. The CDR3 protein is CASSQLGFLAAIQETQYF. The CDR3 region has the DNA TGTGCCAGCAGCCAACTGGGGTTCCTAGCGGCTATACAAGAGACCCAGTACTTC.

There are many counts of this clonotype. This sequence joins TRBV29-1 and TRBJ2-1; D possibly uses TRBD1 or TRBD2 (6 bases each). Trimming stripped 6 bases from V and 6 bases from J, with 18 bases between. The CDR3 totals 14 residues. CDR1 SQVTM and CDR2 ANQGSEA come from the germline V gene. The CDR3 here is CSVGAGIGANEQFF. The DNA for the CDR3 is TGCAGCGTGGGGGCGGGGATCGGGGCCAATGAGCAGTTCTTC.

This clonotype has ten or more counts. The chain uses TRBV29-1 and TRBJ2-5; D not resolved. The germline CDR1 and CDR2 sequences are SQVTM and ANQGSEA. The CDR3 loop spans 10 amino acids. The V end was cut by 7 bases, the J end by 7 bases, with 10 bases between. The CDR3 loop reads CSAESGTQYF. CDR3 sequence (DNA): TGCAGCGCGGAAAGTGGGACCCAGTACTTC.

The J gene is TRBJ2-3, the V gene TRBV7-2, with a weak D call TRBD1 (5 bases). This CDR3 has 13 amino acids. Germline CDR1 and CDR2: SGHTA and FQGNSA. The V gene lost 4 bases and the J gene lost 9 bases, with 14 bases spanning the gap. The DNA for the CDR3 is TGTGCCAGCAGCTATGTCCAGGGTCCCACGCAGTATTTT. It yields the protein CASSYVQGPTQYF. The full variable domain, with the rest looked up from reference TRBV7-2 and TRBJ2-3, is GAGVSQSPSNKVTEKGKDVELRCDPISGHTALYWYRQSLGQGLEFLIYFQGNSAPDKSGLPSDRFSAERTGGSVSTLTIQRTQQEDSAVYLCASSYVQGPTQYFGPGTRLTVL.